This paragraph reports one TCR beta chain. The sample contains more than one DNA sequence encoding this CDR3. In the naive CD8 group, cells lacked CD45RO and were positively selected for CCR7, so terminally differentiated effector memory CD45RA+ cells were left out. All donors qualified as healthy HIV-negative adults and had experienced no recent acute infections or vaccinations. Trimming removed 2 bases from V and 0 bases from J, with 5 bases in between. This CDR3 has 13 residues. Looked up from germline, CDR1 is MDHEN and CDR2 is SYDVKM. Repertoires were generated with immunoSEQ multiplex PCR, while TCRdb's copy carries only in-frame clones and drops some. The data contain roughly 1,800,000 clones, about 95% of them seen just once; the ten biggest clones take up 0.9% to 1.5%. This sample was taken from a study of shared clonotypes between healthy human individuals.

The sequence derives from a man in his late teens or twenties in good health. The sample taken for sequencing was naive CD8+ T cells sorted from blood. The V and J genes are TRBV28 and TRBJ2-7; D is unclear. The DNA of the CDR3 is TGTGCCAGCAGTTTAACAGCCTCCTACGAGCAGTACTTC. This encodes CASSLTASYEQYF.